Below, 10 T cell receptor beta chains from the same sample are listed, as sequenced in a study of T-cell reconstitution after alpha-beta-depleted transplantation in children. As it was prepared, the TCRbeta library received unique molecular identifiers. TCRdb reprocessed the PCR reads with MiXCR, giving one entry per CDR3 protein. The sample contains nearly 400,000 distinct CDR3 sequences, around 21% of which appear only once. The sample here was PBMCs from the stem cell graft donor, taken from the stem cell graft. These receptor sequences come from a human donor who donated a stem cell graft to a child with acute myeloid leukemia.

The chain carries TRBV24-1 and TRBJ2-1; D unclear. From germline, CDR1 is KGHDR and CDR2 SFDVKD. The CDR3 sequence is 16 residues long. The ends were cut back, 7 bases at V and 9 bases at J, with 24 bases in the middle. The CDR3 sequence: CATRSDGPTAPGEQFF. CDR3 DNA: TGTGCCACCAGGTCCGACGGGCCCACCGCGCCGGGTGAGCAGTTCTTC.

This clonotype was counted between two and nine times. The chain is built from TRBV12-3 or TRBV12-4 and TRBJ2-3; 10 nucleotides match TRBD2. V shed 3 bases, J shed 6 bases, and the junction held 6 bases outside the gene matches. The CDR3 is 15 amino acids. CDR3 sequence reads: CASSLGAGGSDTQYF. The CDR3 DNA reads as TGTGCCAGCAGTTTGGGAGCGGGAGGGTCGGATACGCAGTATTTT.

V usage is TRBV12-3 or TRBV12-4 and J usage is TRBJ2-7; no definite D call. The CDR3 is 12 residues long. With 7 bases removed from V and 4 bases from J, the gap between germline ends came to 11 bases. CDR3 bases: TGTGCCAGCAAAAAGGGCTTGTACGAGCAGTACTTC. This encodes CASKKGLYEQYF.

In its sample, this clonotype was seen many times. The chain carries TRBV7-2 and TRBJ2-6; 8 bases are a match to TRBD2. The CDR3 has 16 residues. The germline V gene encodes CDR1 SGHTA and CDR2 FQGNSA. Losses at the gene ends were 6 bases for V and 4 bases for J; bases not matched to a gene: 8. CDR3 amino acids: CASRKAGDSGANVLTF. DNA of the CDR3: TGTGCCAGCAGAAAAGCGGGGGACTCAGGGGCCAACGTCCTGACTTTC.

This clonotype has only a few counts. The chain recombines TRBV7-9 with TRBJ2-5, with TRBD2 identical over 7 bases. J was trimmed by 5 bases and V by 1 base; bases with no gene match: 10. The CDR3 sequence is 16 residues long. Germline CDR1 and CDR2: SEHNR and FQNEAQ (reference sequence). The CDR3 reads CASSLDDRRERETQYF. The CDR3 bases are TGTGCCAGCAGCTTAGATGATAGGCGGGAGAGGGAGACCCAGTACTTC.

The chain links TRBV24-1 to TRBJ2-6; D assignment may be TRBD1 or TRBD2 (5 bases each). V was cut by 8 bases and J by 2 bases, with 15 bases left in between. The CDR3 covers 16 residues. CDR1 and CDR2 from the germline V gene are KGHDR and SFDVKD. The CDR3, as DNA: TGTGCCACCAAGGCTCGGGGCTATGCTGGGGCCAACGTCCTGACTTTC. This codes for CATKARGYAGANVLTF.

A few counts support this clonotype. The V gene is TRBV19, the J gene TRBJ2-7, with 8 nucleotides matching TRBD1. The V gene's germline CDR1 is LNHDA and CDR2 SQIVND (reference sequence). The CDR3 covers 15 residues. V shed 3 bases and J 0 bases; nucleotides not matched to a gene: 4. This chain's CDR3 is CASSMEGQDSYEQYF. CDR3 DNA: TGTGCCAGTAGTATGGAGGGACAGGACTCCTACGAGCAGTACTTC.

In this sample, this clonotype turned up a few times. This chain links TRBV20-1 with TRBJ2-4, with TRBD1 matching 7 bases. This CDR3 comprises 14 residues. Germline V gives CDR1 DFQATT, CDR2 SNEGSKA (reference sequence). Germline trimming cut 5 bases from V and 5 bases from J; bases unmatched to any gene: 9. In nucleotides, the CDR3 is TGCAGTGCTGCGACAGGGCCATATGAAAACATTCAGTACTTC. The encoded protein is CSAATGPYENIQYF.

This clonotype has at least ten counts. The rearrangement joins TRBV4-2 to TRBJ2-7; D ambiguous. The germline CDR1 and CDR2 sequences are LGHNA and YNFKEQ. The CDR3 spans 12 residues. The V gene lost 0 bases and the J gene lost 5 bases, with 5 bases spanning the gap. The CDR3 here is CASSQESNEQYF. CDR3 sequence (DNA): TGTGCCAGCAGCCAAGAATCAAACGAGCAGTACTTC.

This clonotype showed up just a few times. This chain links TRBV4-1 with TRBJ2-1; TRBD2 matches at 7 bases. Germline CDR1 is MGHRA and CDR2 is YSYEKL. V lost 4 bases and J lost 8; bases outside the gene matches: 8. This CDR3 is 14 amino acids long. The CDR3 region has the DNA TGCGCCAGCAGCCCAGGACTAGGCGTCGATGAGCAGTTCTTC. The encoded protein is CASSPGLGVDEQFF.